The rows below give T cell receptor beta chains drawn from one sample of a study of cytomegalovirus exposure and HLA in healthy donors. Profiling relied on immunoSEQ multiplex PCR, and the TCRdb table lists in-frame clones only, not all of them. The sample contains 200,000 to 250,000 clones, approximately 70% of which appear only once. Material for sequencing was PBMCs. These receptors all stem from a woman in her twenties or thirties in good health and CMV-seronegative. CDR3s include the opening cysteine and the closing phenylalanine or tryptophan. D genes are given only for firm matches. Clone size is not always given. Where it is, it says once, few, many or a class for expanded clones.

D gene	J gene	clone size	CDR3 length	V gene	CDR3 DNA	CDR3 protein
.	TRBJ1-1	.	15	TRBV15	TGTGCCACCAGCAGAGATGTAGGGGAGAACACTGAAGCTTTCTTT	CATSRDVGENTEAFF
.	TRBJ2-7	few	14	TRBV5-1	TGCGCCAGCAGCTTGGGACAGGCGGCCTACGAGCAGTACTTC	CASSLGQAAYEQYF
.	TRBJ1-2	.	14	TRBV29-1	TGCAGCGTTGAGGCAAGTTCGTTTAACTATGGCTACACCTTC	CSVEASSFNYGYTF
TRBD2	TRBJ2-4	.	15	TRBV28	TGTGCCAGCAGTTATCAGCGGGAGGCTTTAAACATTCAGTACTTC	CASSYQREALNIQYF
TRBD1	TRBJ1-2	once	14	TRBV6-6	TGTGCCAGCAGGGGAAACAGGGGTTCCTTTGGCTACACCTTC	CASRGNRGSFGYTF
.	TRBJ1-1	.	12	TRBV30	TGTGCCTGGCAACAGGGAGAGGGGATCGGTTTCTTT	CAWQQGEGIGFF
.	TRBJ2-7	once	14	TRBV5-1	TGCGCCAGCAGCTTGGCGGGGGGCCGTGACGAGCAGTACTTC	CASSLAGGRDEQYF
TRBD1	TRBJ1-3	.	15	TRBV5-6	TGTGCCAGCAGCCTTGACAGGGGGTCTGGAAACACCATATATTTT	CASSLDRGSGNTIYF
.	TRBJ1-1	.	13	TRBV19	TGTGCCAGGGGAACAGGGTGGGCCACTGAAGCTTTCTTT	CARGTGWATEAFF
.	TRBJ2-3	.	16	TRBV2	TGTGCCAGCAGTGGGGGGCAGGTCTCCAGGACAGATACGCAGTATTTT	CASSGGQVSRTDTQYF
.	TRBJ2-7	.	11	TRBV19	TGTGCCACCCAGGAGGGATACGAGCAGTACTTC	CATQEGYEQYF
.	TRBJ1-1	.	14	TRBV6-5	TGTGCCAGCAGTTACCGACACCCCTCCACTGAAGCTTTCTTT	CASSYRHPSTEAFF
.	TRBJ2-5	.	12	TRBV5-1	TGCGCCAGCAGCTTGGCCGGAGGAGAGCAGTACTTC	CASSLAGGEQYF
.	TRBJ1-5	.	15	TRBV5-4	TGTGCCAGCAGCGTACAGGGAGTCACCAATCAGCCCCAGCATTTT	CASSVQGVTNQPQHF
TRBD1	TRBJ2-7	.	14	TRBV5-1	TGCGCCAGCAGCCTGGGCCAGGGGGCCTACGAGCAGTACTTC	CASSLGQGAYEQYF
TRBD1	TRBJ2-7	.	17	TRBV4-1	TGCGCCAGCAGCCAACCCTCCCCCTCGGACAGGGCGGGGGAGCAGTACTTC	CASSQPSPSDRAGEQYF
TRBD1	TRBJ1-5	few	14	TRBV2	TGTGCCAGCAGTGATCCGACAGGGGACCAGCCCCAGCATTTT	CASSDPTGDQPQHF
TRBD1	TRBJ1-2	.	15	TRBV4-1	TGCGCCAGCAGCCAAGATCCTGGCAGGGGGCATGGCTACACCTTC	CASSQDPGRGHGYTF
TRBD2	TRBJ2-1	.	15	TRBV5-1	TGCGCCAGCAGCCTGACTAGCCCGGTATACAATGAGCAGTTCTTC	CASSLTSPVYNEQFF
.	TRBJ1-2	once	14	TRBV6-4	TGTGCCAGCAGCCCAGAGATGGACTCTGGGGGCTACACCTTC	CASSPEMDSGGYTF
.	TRBJ1-1	.	13	TRBV5-6	TGTGCCAGCAGCTTGGTTACAGGGCGCGAGTCTTTCTTT	CASSLVTGRESFF
TRBD2	TRBJ2-3	once	16	TRBV5-1	TGCGCCAGCAGCTTGCAAGGCGGGGGGGCCCCAGATACGCAGTATTTT	CASSLQGGGAPDTQYF
TRBD2	TRBJ2-7	.	14	TRBV5-4	TGTGCCAGCAGCAAGACTAGCGGGAGGTACGAGCAGTACTTC	CASSKTSGRYEQYF
TRBD2	TRBJ2-3	.	16	TRBV4-1	TGCGCCAGCAGCCAAGATCGGGGGGGGGCCCCAGATACGCAGTATTTT	CASSQDRGGAPDTQYF
.	TRBJ2-5	.	13	TRBV27	TGTGCCAGCAGTTTATCCTACCAAGAGACCCAGTACTTC	CASSLSYQETQYF
.	TRBJ2-3	once	16	TRBV4-1	TGCGCCAGCAGCCAAGAAGGGGGGGGAAGCACAGATACGCAGTATTTT	CASSQEGGGSTDTQYF
.	TRBJ1-1	.	11	TRBV29-1	TGCAGCGGCGCAGACAGTTCTGAAGCTTTCTTT	CSGADSSEAFF
TRBD2	TRBJ2-7	.	15	TRBV27	TGTGCCAGCAGTTCGTACGACGGGGGGGGGCGCGAGCAGTACTTC	CASSSYDGGGREQYF
.	TRBJ2-5	.	14	TRBV7-7	TGTGCTAGCAGCCCCAGCGATACTCAAGAGACCCAGTACTTC	CASSPSDTQETQYF
.	TRBJ1-3	.	18	TRBV25-1	TGTGCCAGCAGTGAATTCTTTCTAGGGGCCCCCTCTGGAAACACCATATATTTT	CASSEFFLGAPSGNTIYF
TRBD1	TRBJ1-4	.	16	TRBV7-6	TGTTCCAGCAGCTCATCTACAGGGGATGGTCGCGAAAAACTGTTTTTT	CSSSSSTGDGREKLFF
TRBD2	TRBJ2-1	few	18	TRBV7-8	TGTGCCAGCAGCTTAGCGTGGGGGACTAGCGGGAGGGGTAATGAGCAGTTCTTC	CASSLAWGTSGRGNEQFF
TRBD1	TRBJ1-2	few	14	TRBV5-6	TGTGCCAGCAGCTTCGACAGGGGGATTAATGGCTACACCTTC	CASSFDRGINGYTF
.	TRBJ2-1	.	15	TRBV4-1	TGCGCCAGCAGCCAAGGAGCGGACTCCTACAATGAGCAGTTCTTC	CASSQGADSYNEQFF
.	TRBJ2-1	.	16	TRBV15	TGTGCCACCAGTTCCAGGAGGGGCCCTTCCTACAATGAGCAGTTCTTC	CATSSRRGPSYNEQFF
.	TRBJ1-1	.	11	TRBV19	TGTGCCGCTTCCTGGGCCTTTGAAGCTTTCTTT	CAASWAFEAFF
TRBD2	TRBJ2-3	.	15	TRBV7-9	TGTTCCAGCAGCTCACTAGCGGGAGGCACAGATACGCAGTATTTT	CSSSSLAGGTDTQYF
.	TRBJ1-5	once	14	TRBV30	TGTGCCTGGAGTGTAGGGGCCATAACTCAGCCCCAGCATTTT	CAWSVGAITQPQHF
.	TRBJ2-5	.	16	TRBV6-1	TGTGCCAGCAGTGACGAATTCGACACGTACCAAGAGACCCAGTACTTC	CASSDEFDTYQETQYF
.	TRBJ1-1	.	14	TRBV2	TGTGCCAGCATCCCCGCGAGTATGAACACTGAAGCTTTCTTT	CASIPASMNTEAFF
TRBD1	TRBJ1-4	.	15	TRBV5-6	TGTGCCAGCAGCTATGACAGGGGGTTAGGAGAAAAACTGTTTTTT	CASSYDRGLGEKLFF